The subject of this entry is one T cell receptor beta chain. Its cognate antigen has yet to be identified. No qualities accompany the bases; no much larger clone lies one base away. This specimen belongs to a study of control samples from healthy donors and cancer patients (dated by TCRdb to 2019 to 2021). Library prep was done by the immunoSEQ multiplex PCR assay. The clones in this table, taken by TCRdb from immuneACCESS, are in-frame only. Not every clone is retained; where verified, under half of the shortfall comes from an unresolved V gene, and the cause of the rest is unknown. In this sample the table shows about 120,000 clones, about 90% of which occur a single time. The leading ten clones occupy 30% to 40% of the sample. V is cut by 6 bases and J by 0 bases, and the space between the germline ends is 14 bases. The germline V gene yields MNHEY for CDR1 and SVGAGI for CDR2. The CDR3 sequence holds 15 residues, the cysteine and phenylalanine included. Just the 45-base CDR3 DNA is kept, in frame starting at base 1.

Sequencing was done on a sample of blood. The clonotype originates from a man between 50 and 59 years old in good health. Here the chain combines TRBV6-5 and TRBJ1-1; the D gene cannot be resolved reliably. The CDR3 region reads CASRTGNLMNTEAFF. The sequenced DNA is TGTGCCAGCAGAACCGGGAATCTCATGAACACTGAAGCTTTCTTT.